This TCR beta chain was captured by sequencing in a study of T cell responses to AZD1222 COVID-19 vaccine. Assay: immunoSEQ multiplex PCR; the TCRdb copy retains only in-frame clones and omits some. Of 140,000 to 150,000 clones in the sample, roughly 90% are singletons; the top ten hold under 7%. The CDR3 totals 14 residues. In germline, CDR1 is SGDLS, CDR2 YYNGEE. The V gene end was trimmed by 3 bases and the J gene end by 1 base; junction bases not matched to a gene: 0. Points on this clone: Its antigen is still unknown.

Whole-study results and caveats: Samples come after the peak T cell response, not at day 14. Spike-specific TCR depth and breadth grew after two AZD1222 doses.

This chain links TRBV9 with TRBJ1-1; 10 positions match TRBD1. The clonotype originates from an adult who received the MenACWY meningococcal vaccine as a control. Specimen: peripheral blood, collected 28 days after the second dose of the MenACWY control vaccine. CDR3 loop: CASSGQGANTEAFF. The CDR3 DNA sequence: TGTGCCAGCAGCGGACAGGGGGCGAACACTGAAGCTTTCTTT.